Below are 9 T cell receptor beta chains sequenced from a single sample in a study of T cells in Graves' hyperthyroidism and ophthalmopathy. Regions amplified from RNA transcripts were the TCR beta CDR3 regions. Using the HTBI primer set, a first-round RT-PCR was run on the TCR CDR3. TCRdb fed the multiplex PCR reads into MiXCR, producing one record per CDR3 protein. The sample has a few hundred thousand distinct CDR3 sequences, approximately 14% seen once; the top ten hold around 6.6%. The sequencing input was blood. The receptors stem from a woman in her 30s with Graves' hyperthyroidism.

The J gene is TRBJ2-4, the V gene TRBV6-2 or TRBV6-3; D may be TRBD1 (6 bases). V was clipped by 2 bases and J by 2 bases, with 19 bases between them. Germline CDR1 and CDR2: MNHEY and SVGEGT. This CDR3 comprises 18 residues. DNA of the CDR3: TGTGCCAGCAGTTACGCCTACCCGAGGACAGAATCCAAAAACATTCAGTACTTC. Translation: CASSYAYPRTESKNIQYF.

This clonotype was counted many times. J is TRBJ1-5 and V is TRBV7-8, with 7 bases identical to TRBD1. V lost 5 bases to trimming and J lost 4 bases; unmatched junction nucleotides: 5. The germline V gene encodes CDR1 SGHVS and CDR2 FQNEAQ. This CDR3 comprises 14 residues. The CDR3: CASSPGTENQPQHF. CDR3 in DNA: TGTGCCAGCAGCCCCGGGACAGAGAATCAGCCCCAGCATTTT.

This clonotype was counted ten times or more. V gene TRBV11-2 combines with J gene TRBJ2-7; D ambiguous. This CDR3 contains 13 residues. Deletions cut 3 bases from V and 1 base from J, with 7 bases between. Germline CDR1 is SGHAT and CDR2 is FQNNGV. CDR3 in DNA: TGTGCCAGCAGCTTTATTTTGTCCTACGAGCAGTACTTC. Protein product: CASSFILSYEQYF.

This chain connects TRBV20-1 to TRBJ2-1; 16 bases agree with TRBD2. Germline CDR1 reads DFQATT; CDR2 reads SNEGSKA (reference sequence). The CDR3 has 15 residues. Germline trimming cut 6 bases from V and 15 bases from J; bases unmatched to any gene: 14. In DNA, the CDR3 is TGCAGTGCGCCTCTGGCCGGGACTAGCGGGAGGGCAAGGTTCTTC. Its translation: CSAPLAGTSGRARFF.

This clonotype showed up many times. The rearrangement links TRBV2 to TRBJ2-5; no clear D. Germline V gene data show CDR1 as SNHLY and CDR2 as FYNNEI. This CDR3 comprises 12 residues. With 5 bases removed from V and 5 bases from J, the gap between germline ends came to 9 bases. The CDR3 here is CASSYSPETQYF. The CDR3 region has the DNA TGTGCCAGCAGTTATAGCCCCGAGACCCAGTACTTC.

The CDR3 spells CASRRRTGPASTDTQYF. CDR3 DNA: TGTGCCAGCAGACGAAGGACAGGGCCCGCTAGCACAGATACGCAGTATTTT. This sequence joins TRBV6-2 or TRBV6-3 and TRBJ2-3; TRBD1 agrees at 8 bases. This CDR3 has 17 residues. Germline CDR1 reads MNHEY; CDR2 reads SVGEGT. V lost 6 bases, J lost 0 bases, and 11 bases stayed unmatched.

The chain joins TRBV6-1 to TRBJ2-1, with a tentative D call TRBD1 (5 bases). Germline V gene data show CDR1 as MNHNS and CDR2 as SASEGT. V was shortened by 6 bases and J by 6 bases, with 21 bases between the two germline ends. There are 16 residues in the CDR3. The CDR3 here is CASSPPLLTDLNEQFF. The CDR3 region has the DNA TGTGCCAGCAGCCCACCCCTCCTGACAGACCTCAATGAGCAGTTCTTC.

This clonotype was recorded many times. The chain combines TRBV7-9 with TRBJ2-3; D may be TRBD1 or TRBD2 (5 bases each). Trimming cost V 5 bases and J 6 bases, with 15 bases left between them. The CDR3 consists of 14 residues. Germline CDR1 SEHNR, CDR2 FQNEAQ (reference sequence). The CDR3 is CASSAGTPGDTQYF. CDR3 coding DNA: TGTGCCAGCAGCGCCGGGACCCCAGGGGATACGCAGTATTTT.

At least ten counts were recorded for this clonotype. CDR3 sequence: CASSLLQITDTQYF. CDR3 in DNA: TGTGCCAGCAGTTTGCTCCAGATCACAGATACGCAGTATTTT. The chain joins TRBV28 to TRBJ2-3; D remains ambiguous. From germline, CDR1 is MDHEN and CDR2 SYDVKM. The CDR3 runs 14 residues. The V gene lost 3 bases and the J gene lost 2 bases, with 9 bases spanning the gap.